The 22 T cell receptor beta chains below all came from one sample that was sequenced in a study of T cells after yellow fever vaccination. TCRdb redid the calling of the 5' RACE reads with MiXCR, one entry per CDR3 protein. The table lists some 400,000 distinct CDR3 sequences, 18% of them singletons. Sample: PBMCs, taken before the yellow fever booster vaccination. The source is a man in his late teens or twenties who received the YFV17D yellow fever vaccine.

A few counts support this clonotype. The rearrangement uses TRBV6-2 or TRBV6-3 and TRBJ2-1; D possibly corresponds to TRBD2 (6 bases). Per the germline V gene, CDR1 is MNHEY and CDR2 is SVGEGT. The CDR3 has 13 residues. Trimming left V 7 bases short and J 9 bases short, with 16 bases between. This CDR3 is CASTPWRATEQFF. The CDR3 coding sequence is TGTGCCAGCACCCCATGGAGGGCCACTGAGCAGTTCTTC.

V and J are TRBV4-1 and TRBJ2-4; 7 bases align to TRBD1. The CDR3 consists of 15 residues. V lost 1 base and J lost 6; bases outside the gene matches: 6. Germline values: CDR1 MGHRA, CDR2 YSYEKL. This chain's CDR3 is CASSQGWGQLNIQYF. The CDR3 nucleotides read TGCGCCAGCAGCCAAGGTTGGGGACAGCTAAACATTCAGTACTTC.

This clonotype was recorded a few times. The chain combines TRBV7-3 with TRBJ1-1; 7 nucleotides match TRBD1. The CDR3 extends over 13 amino acids. Germline loops: CDR1 SGHTA, CDR2 FQGTGA. After removal of 3 bases from V and 3 bases from J, the junction contained 1 base not matched to a gene. CDR3 sequence reads: CASSLTGYTEAFF. CDR3 bases: TGTGCCAGCAGCTTGACAGGGTACACTGAAGCTTTCTTT.

J is TRBJ2-7 and V is TRBV4-1; either TRBD1 or TRBD2 may fit D (5 bases each). Germline CDR1 is MGHRA and CDR2 is YSYEKL. The V gene lost 3 bases and the J gene lost 3 bases, with 15 bases spanning the gap. This CDR3 is 15 amino acids long. CDR3 coding DNA: TGCGCCAGCAGCCACCACCGGGACGGGGACTACGAGCAGTACTTC. It translates to CASSHHRDGDYEQYF.

This clonotype was observed a few times. This rearrangement joins TRBV29-1 to TRBJ2-3; 8 bases line up with TRBD1. Looked up from germline, CDR1 is SQVTM and CDR2 is ANQGSEA. The length of the CDR3 is 13 residues. V shed 7 bases, J shed 2 bases, and the junction held 5 bases outside the gene matches. The CDR3 loop reads CSDRTGNTDTQYF. The CDR3 nucleotides are TGCAGCGACAGGACAGGGAACACAGATACGCAGTATTTT.

The J gene is TRBJ2-7, the V gene TRBV12-5, with D perhaps matching TRBD2 (5 bases). Germline V gene data show CDR1 as LGHNT and CDR2 as FRNRAP. The V and J ends lost 6 bases and 4 bases respectively, with 13 bases between them. There are 13 residues in the CDR3. CDR3 loop: CASGDGNNYEQYF. CDR3 in DNA: TGTGCTAGTGGCGACGGGAACAATTACGAGCAGTACTTC.

The chain has TRBV6-6 and TRBJ2-3; TRBD1 agrees at 8 bases. Trimming cost V 6 bases and J 3 bases; bases outside gene matches: 11. The V gene's germline CDR1 is MNHNY and CDR2 SVGAGI (reference sequence). The CDR3 is made up of 16 amino acids. The DNA for the CDR3 is TGTGCCAGCAGAGAGCAAATCGGACAGGGTACAGATACGCAGTATTTT. It yields the protein CASREQIGQGTDTQYF.

This clonotype has only a few counts. V is TRBV6-2 or TRBV6-3 and J is TRBJ1-6; D remains ambiguous. Germline lookup yields CDR1 MNHEY and CDR2 SVGEGT. The CDR3 loop spans 13 amino acids. V lost 6 bases and J lost 7, with 10 bases in between. The DNA for the CDR3 is TGTGCCAGCAGGACGGATGGCAATTCACCCCTCCACTTT. It yields the protein CASRTDGNSPLHF.

The chain uses TRBV7-6 and TRBJ1-4; D remains ambiguous. Per germline, CDR1 SGHVS and CDR2 FNYEAQ. Trimming cost V 5 bases and J 8 bases, with 15 bases left between them. The CDR3 runs 14 residues. Here the CDR3 reads CASSLRTPAEKLFF. Here the CDR3 DNA reads TGTGCCAGCAGCCTTCGGACGCCAGCGGAAAAACTGTTTTTT.

The chain couples TRBV6-2 or TRBV6-3 to TRBJ1-1; 12 positions agree with TRBD1. The CDR3 length is 15 residues. The J segment lost 10 bases and the V segment lost 6 bases, leaving 12 bases of the junction unmatched. Germline V gene lookup returns CDR1 MNHEY and CDR2 SVGEGT. CDR3 in amino acids: CASRERGQGAAGAFF. The CDR3 nucleotides are TGTGCCAGCAGGGAACGGGGACAGGGGGCAGCTGGAGCTTTCTTT.

The chain uses TRBV5-1 and TRBJ1-2, with D possibly TRBD1 on 5 matching bases. Between the trimmed V and J ends, which lost 0 bases and 3 bases, there was a span of 6 bases. The CDR3 has 13 residues. Germline lookup yields CDR1 SGHRS and CDR2 YFSETQ. The CDR3 region has the DNA TGCGCCAGCAGCTTGGACAGGTACTATGGCTACACCTTC. This codes for CASSLDRYYGYTF.

This clonotype came up a few times. The rearrangement uses TRBV29-1 and TRBJ1-1, with 7 bases identical to TRBD1. With 3 bases clipped from V and 4 bases from J, the junction kept 11 bases outside the gene matches. This CDR3 comprises 15 residues. Germline-derived CDR1 and CDR2 are SQVTM and ANQGSEA. The CDR3 sequence is CSVEGGGAMGTEAFF. The CDR3 bases are TGCAGCGTTGAGGGAGGGGGCGCGATGGGCACTGAAGCTTTCTTT.

This clonotype was observed a few times. The chain links TRBV10-3 to TRBJ2-7, with 15 bases lining up with TRBD2. J lost 4 bases, V lost 0 bases, and 10 bases had no gene match. Germline loops: CDR1 ENHRY, CDR2 SYGVKD. The CDR3 has 19 amino acids. CDR3 DNA sequence: TGTGCCATCAGTGAGTCCATGGGACTAGCGGGGGGTCCCACGTACGAGCAGTACGTC. Translation gives CAISESMGLAGGPTYEQYV.

CDR3 protein: CASSLRDRGDEQYF. The CDR3 region has the DNA TGTGCCAGCAGTTTAAGGGACAGGGGAGACGAGCAGTACTTC. V gene TRBV12-3 or TRBV12-4 combines with J gene TRBJ2-7; 10 bases line up with TRBD1. The CDR3 contains 14 residues. J lost 5 bases, V lost 2 bases, and 3 bases had no gene match.

The V gene is TRBV7-8, the J gene TRBJ1-1; D perhaps matches TRBD1 (5 bases). This CDR3 contains 15 residues. Trimming removed 5 bases from V and 4 bases from J, with 17 bases in between. Germline V gene data show CDR1 as SGHVS and CDR2 as FQNEAQ. For the CDR3, the DNA is TGTGCCAGCAGCGTCCGGGACCCCTTAGGCACTGAAGCTTTCTTT. Amino acid sequence: CASSVRDPLGTEAFF.

This sequence joins TRBV4-3 and TRBJ1-2, with 7 bases identical to TRBD1. The CDR3 covers 13 residues. CDR1 LGHNA and CDR2 YSLEER come from the germline V gene. V dropped 8 bases and J dropped 5; count of bases not matched to a gene: 8. CDR3 sequence reads: CASAPGRGYGYTF. In DNA form, the CDR3 reads TGCGCCAGCGCCCCGGGCAGGGGGTATGGCTACACCTTC.

The V call is TRBV15, the J call TRBJ2-7; D gene ambiguous. Germline-derived CDR1 and CDR2 are LNHNV and YYDKDF (reference sequence). Trimming removed 6 bases from V and 7 bases from J, with 10 bases in between. CDR3 length equals 11 residues. DNA for the CDR3: TGTGCCACCAGAGGAAATAGAGAGCAGTACTTC. This codes for CATRGNREQYF.

This clonotype came up a few times. The chain couples TRBV10-3 to TRBJ2-2, with 8 bases aligning to TRBD2. This CDR3 contains 15 residues. Per the germline V gene, CDR1 is ENHRY and CDR2 is SYGVKD. Trimming took 3 bases from V and 3 from J; bases not matched to a gene: 3. In DNA form, the CDR3 reads TGTGCCATCAGTGAAGGAGCGGGGGACACCGGGGAGCTGTTTTTT. Residues: CAISEGAGDTGELFF.

The chain has TRBV4-2 and TRBJ2-5; 11 bases map to TRBD2. CDR3 size: 15 residues. Germline assignment: CDR1 LGHNA and CDR2 YNFKEQ. Trimming removed 5 bases from V and 2 bases from J; junction bases left unmatched: 4. CDR3 sequence reads: CASSEIAGGQETQYF. The CDR3, as DNA: TGTGCCAGCAGCGAGATAGCGGGGGGGCAAGAGACCCAGTACTTC.

This chain links TRBV7-8 with TRBJ1-1, with D uncertain. Trimming shortened V by 1 base and J by 9 bases, and 12 bases separated the two germline ends. This CDR3 has 13 residues. Per germline, CDR1 SGHVS and CDR2 FQNEAQ. CDR3 residues: CASSLGQISQAFF. The CDR3 DNA is TGTGCCAGCAGCTTAGGGCAGATCTCTCAAGCTTTCTTT.

This clonotype was found a few times. The V gene is TRBV10-2, the J gene TRBJ2-4; tentatively, D is TRBD1 or TRBD2 (5 bases each). The V end lost 5 bases, the J end lost 6 bases, and 14 bases lay between the germline ends. Germline V gene data show CDR1 as WSHSY and CDR2 as SAAADI. This CDR3 region has 14 residues. Written as DNA, the CDR3 is TGCGCCAGCAGTCACGGACGGGGCTCAAACATTCAGTACTTC. Amino acids: CASSHGRGSNIQYF.

This clonotype has more than one count but fewer than ten. J is TRBJ1-2 and V is TRBV5-1; D is possibly TRBD1 (6 bases). The CDR3 extends over 15 amino acids. In germline, CDR1 is SGHRS, CDR2 YFSETQ. Trimming removed 0 bases from V and 6 bases from J, with 15 bases in between. Written as DNA, the CDR3 is TGCGCCAGCAGCTTGGACGGACAGCCAGAGGATGGCTACACCTTC. Protein sequence: CASSLDGQPEDGYTF.